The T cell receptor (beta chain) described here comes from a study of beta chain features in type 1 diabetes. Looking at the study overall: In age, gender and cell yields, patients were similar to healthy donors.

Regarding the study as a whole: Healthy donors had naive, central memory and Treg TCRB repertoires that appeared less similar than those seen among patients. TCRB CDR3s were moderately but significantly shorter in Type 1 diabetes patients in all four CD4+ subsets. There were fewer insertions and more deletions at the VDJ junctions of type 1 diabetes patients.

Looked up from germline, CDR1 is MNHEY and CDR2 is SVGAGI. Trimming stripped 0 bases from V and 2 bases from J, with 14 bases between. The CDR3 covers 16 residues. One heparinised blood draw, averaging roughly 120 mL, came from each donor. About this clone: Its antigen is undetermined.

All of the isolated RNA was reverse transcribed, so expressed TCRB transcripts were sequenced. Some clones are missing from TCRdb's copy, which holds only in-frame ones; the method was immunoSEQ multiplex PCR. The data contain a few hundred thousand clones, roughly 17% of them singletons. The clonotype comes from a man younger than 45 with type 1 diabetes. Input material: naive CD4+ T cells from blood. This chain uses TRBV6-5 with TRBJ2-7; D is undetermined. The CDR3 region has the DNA TGTGCCAGCAGTTACTCGACGGGCGGCGGAACCTACGAGCAGTACTTC. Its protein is CASSYSTGGGTYEQYF.